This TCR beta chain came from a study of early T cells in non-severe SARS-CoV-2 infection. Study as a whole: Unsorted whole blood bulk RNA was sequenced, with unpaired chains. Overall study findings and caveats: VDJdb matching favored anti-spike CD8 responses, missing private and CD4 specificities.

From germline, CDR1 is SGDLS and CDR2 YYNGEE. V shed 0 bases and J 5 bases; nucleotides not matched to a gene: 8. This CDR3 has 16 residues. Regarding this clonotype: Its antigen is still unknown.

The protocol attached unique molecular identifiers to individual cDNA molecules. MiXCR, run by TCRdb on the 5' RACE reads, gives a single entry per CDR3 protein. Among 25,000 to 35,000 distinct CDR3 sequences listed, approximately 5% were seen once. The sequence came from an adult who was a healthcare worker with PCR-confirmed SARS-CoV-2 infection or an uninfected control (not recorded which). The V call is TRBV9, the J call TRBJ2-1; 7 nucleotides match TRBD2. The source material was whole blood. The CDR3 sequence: CASSVAVSSGDNEQFF. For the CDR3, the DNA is TGTGCCAGCAGCGTAGCGGTCTCTAGCGGCGACAATGAGCAGTTCTTC.